This T cell receptor beta chain was documented in a study of radiation and T cells in renal cell carcinoma. Findings of the study overall: Pretreatment tumor biopsies were lacking, so baseline clonotypes are unknown. Top tumor clonotypes rose in blood 2 weeks post-radiation, then contracted.

V lost 4 bases to trimming and J lost 5 bases; unmatched junction nucleotides: 5. In germline, CDR1 is LNHDA, CDR2 SQIVND (reference sequence). This CDR3 has 15 residues. About this clone: Its matching antigen is unknown.

Clones were read by immunoSEQ multiplex PCR, and TCRdb kept only the in-frame ones, dropping some. Of 120,000 to 150,000 clones in the sample, 70% to 90% were seen once. Time point specified: blood 4 weeks post-SBRT, at nephrectomy. As for treatment: 15 Gy SBRT to primary tumor, nephrectomy 4 weeks later. Sequencing used blood, obtained from a patient whose treatment included radiotherapy and nephrectomy. This receptor was obtained from a woman aged 45-65 years with renal cell carcinoma. The chain uses TRBV19 and TRBJ1-5; 10 nucleotides line up with TRBD1. The CDR3 sequence is CASSRKGTGDQPQHF. The DNA of the CDR3 is TGTGCCAGTAGTAGAAAAGGGACAGGGGATCAGCCCCAGCATTTT.